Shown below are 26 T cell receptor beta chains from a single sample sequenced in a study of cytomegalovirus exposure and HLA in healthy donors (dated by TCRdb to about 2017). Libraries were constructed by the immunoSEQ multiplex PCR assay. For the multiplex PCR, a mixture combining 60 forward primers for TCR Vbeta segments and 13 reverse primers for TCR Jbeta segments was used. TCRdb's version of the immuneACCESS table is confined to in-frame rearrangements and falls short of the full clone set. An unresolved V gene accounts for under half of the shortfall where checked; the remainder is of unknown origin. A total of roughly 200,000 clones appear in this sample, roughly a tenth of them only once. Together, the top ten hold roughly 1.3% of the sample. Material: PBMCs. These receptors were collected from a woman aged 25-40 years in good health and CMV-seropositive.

The CDR3 sequence: CASSFPPGGQGEQYF. The CDR3 bases are TGCGCCAGCAGCTTCCCTCCCGGGGGGCAAGGCGAGCAGTACTTC. The rearrangement joins TRBV5-1 to TRBJ2-7; D perhaps matches TRBD2 (7 bases). V was shortened by 2 bases and J by 6 bases, with 18 bases between the two germline ends. From germline, CDR1 is SGHRS and CDR2 YFSETQ. The CDR3 covers 15 residues.

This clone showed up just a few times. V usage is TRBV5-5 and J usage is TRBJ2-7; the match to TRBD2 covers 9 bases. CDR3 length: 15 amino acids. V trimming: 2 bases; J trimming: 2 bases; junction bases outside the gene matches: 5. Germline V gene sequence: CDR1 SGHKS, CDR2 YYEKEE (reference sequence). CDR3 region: CASSFSGSEAYEQYF. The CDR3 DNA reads TGTGCCAGCAGCTTTAGCGGGAGTGAGGCCTACGAGCAGTACTTC.

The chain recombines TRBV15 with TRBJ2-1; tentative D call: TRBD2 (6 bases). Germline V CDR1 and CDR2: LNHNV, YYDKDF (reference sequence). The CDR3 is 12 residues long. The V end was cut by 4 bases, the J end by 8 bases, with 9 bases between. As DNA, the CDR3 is TGTGCCACCAGCATTGCGGGGTATGAGCAGTTCTTC. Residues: CATSIAGYEQFF. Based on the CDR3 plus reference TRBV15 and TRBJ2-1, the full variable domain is DAMVIQNPRYQVTQFGKPVTLSCSQTLNHNVMYWYQQKSSQAPKLLFHYYDKDFNNEADTPDNFQSRRPNTSFCFLDIRSPGLGDTAMYLCATSIAGYEQFFGPGTRLTVL.

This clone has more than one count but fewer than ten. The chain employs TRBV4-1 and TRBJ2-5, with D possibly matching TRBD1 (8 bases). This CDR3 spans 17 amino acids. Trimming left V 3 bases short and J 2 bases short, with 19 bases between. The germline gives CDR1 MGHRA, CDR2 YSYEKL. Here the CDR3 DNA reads TGCGCCAGCAGCCATCCCAGGGGGCGGGAGCGTCAAGAGACCCAGTACTTC. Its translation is CASSHPRGRERQETQYF.

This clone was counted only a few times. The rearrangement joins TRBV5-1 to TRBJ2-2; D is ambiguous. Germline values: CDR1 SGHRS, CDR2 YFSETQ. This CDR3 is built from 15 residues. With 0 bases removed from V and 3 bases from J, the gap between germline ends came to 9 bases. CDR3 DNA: TGCGCCAGCAGCTTGGGCGGTTCCTACACCGGGGAGCTGTTTTTT. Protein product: CASSLGGSYTGELFF. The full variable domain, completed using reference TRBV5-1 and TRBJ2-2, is KAGVTQTPRYLIKTRGQQVTLSCSPISGHRSVSWYQQTPGQGLQFLFEYFSETQRNKGNFPGRFSGRQFSNSRSEMNVSTLELGDSALYLCASSLGGSYTGELFFGEGSRLTVL.

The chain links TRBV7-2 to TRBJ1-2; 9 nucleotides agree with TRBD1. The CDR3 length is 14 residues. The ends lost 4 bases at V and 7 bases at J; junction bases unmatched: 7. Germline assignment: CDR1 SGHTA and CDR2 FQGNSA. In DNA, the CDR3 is TGTGCCAGCAGCTCGAAGACAGGGGGTCGTGGCTACACCTTC. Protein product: CASSSKTGGRGYTF.

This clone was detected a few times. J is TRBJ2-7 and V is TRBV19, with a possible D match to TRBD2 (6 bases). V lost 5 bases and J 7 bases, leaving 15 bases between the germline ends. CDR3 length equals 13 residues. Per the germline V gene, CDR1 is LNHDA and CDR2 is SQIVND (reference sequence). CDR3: CASSPGLLQEQYF. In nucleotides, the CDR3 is TGTGCCAGTAGTCCCGGACTACTTCAAGAGCAGTACTTC.

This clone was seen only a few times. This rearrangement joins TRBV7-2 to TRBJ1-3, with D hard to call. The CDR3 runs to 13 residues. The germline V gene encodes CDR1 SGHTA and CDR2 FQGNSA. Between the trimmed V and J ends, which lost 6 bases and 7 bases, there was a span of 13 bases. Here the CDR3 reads CASSPYRWNTIYF. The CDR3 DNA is TGTGCCAGCAGTCCCTATCGTTGGAACACCATATATTTT.

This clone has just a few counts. DNA of the CDR3: TGCAGCGTTGAAGATCTTCGACAGGGGGGTGGCTACACCTTC. This sequence encodes CSVEDLRQGGGYTF. The chain has TRBV29-1 and TRBJ1-2; 9 bases match TRBD1. After removal of 0 bases from V and 7 bases from J, the junction contained 6 bases not matched to a gene. There are 14 residues in the CDR3. Germline V gives CDR1 SQVTM, CDR2 ANQGSEA.

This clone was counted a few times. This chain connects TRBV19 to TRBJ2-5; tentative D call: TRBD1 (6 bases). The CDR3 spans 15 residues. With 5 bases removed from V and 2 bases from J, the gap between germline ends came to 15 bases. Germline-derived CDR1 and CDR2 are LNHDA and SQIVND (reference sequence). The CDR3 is CASSPPPDSQETQYF. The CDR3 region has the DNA TGTGCCAGTAGTCCCCCACCGGACAGTCAAGAGACCCAGTACTTC.

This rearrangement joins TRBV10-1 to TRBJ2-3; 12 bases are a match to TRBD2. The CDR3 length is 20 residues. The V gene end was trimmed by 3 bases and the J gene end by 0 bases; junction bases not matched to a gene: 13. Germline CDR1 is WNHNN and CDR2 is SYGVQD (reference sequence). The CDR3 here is CASSDGELAGGRESTDTQYF. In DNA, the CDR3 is TGCGCCAGCAGTGACGGTGAGCTAGCGGGAGGGCGTGAGAGCACAGATACGCAGTATTTT.

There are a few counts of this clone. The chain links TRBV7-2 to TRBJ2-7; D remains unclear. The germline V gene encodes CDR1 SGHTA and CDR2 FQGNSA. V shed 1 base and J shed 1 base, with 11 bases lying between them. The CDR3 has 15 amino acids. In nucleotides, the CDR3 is TGTGCCAGCAGCTTAGGTGGCAGGCGTTCCTACGAGCAGTACTTC. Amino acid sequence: CASSLGGRRSYEQYF.

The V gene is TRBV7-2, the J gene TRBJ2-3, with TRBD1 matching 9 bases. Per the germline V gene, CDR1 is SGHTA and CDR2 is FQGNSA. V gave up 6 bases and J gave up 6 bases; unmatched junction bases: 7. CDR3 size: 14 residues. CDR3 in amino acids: CASRHRQGVDTQYF. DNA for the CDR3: TGTGCCAGCAGACATCGACAGGGGGTGGATACGCAGTATTTT.

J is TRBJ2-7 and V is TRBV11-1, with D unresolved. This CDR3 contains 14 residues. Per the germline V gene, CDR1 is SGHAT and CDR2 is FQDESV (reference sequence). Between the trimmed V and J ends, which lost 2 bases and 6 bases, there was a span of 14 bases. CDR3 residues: CASSLFGLGSEQYF. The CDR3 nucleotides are TGTGCCAGCAGCTTATTTGGCCTAGGATCCGAGCAGTACTTC.

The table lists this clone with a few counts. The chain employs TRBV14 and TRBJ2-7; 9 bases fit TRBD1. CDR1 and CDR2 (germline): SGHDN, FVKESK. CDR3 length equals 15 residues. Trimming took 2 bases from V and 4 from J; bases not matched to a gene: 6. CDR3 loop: CASSQLGTGKYEQYF. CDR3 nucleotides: TGTGCCAGCAGCCAACTTGGGACAGGGAAATACGAGCAGTACTTC. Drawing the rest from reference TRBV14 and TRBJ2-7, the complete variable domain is EAGVTQFPSHSVIEKGQTVTLRCDPISGHDNLYWYRRVMGKEIKFLLHFVKESKQDESGMPNNRFLAERTGGTYSTLKVQPAELEDSGVYFCASSQLGTGKYEQYFGPGTRLTVT.

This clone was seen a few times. The CDR3 reads CATMRTGGLYGYTF. The DNA of the CDR3 is TGTGCCACCATGAGGACAGGGGGTCTCTATGGCTACACCTTC. The chain links TRBV19 to TRBJ1-2; 10 bases fit TRBD1. The V segment lost 10 bases and the J segment 4 bases; nucleotides outside the gene matches: 9. The CDR3 consists of 14 residues. Germline CDR1 LNHDA, CDR2 SQIVND (reference sequence).

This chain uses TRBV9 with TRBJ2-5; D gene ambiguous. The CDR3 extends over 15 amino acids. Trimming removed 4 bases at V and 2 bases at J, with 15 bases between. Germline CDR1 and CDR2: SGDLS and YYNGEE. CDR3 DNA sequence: TGTGCCAGCAGCCCGTGGTACCTACCACAAGAGACCCAGTACTTC. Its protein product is CASSPWYLPQETQYF.

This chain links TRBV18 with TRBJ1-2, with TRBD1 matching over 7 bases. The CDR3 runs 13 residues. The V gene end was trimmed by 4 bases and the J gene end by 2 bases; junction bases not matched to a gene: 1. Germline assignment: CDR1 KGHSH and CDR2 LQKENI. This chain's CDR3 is CASSRGQNYGYTF. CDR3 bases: TGTGCCAGCTCACGGGGACAGAACTATGGCTACACCTTC.

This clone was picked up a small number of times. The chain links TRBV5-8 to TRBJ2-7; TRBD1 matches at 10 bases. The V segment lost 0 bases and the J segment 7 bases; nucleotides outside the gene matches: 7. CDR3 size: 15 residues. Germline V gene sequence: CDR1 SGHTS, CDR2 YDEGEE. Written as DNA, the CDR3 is TGTGCCAGCAGCTTGGGTTATGGACAGGGGGTGGAGCAGTACTTC. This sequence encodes CASSLGYGQGVEQYF.

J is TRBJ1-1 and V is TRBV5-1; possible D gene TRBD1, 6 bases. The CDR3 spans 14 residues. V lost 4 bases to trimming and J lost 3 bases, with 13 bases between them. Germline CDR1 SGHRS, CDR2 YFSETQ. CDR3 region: CASSPHRTDTEAFF. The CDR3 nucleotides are TGCGCCAGCAGCCCGCACCGGACAGACACTGAAGCTTTCTTT.

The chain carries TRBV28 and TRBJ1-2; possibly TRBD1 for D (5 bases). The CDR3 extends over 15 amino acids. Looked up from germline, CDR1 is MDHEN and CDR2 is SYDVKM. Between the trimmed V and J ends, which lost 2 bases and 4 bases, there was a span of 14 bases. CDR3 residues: CASSLPGLPPYGYTF. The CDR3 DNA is TGTGCCAGCAGTTTACCGGGACTGCCTCCCTATGGCTACACCTTC.

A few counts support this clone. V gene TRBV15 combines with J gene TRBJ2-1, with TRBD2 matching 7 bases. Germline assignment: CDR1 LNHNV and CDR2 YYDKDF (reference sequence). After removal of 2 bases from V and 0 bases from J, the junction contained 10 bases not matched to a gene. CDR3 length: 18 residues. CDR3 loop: CATSRPPSSGFSYNEQFF. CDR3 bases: TGTGCCACCAGCAGACCCCCTTCTAGCGGATTCTCCTACAATGAGCAGTTCTTC.

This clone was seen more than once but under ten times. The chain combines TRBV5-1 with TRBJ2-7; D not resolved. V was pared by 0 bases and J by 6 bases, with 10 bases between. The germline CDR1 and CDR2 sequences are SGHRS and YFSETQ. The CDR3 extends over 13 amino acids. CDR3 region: CASSLEAASEQYF. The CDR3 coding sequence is TGCGCCAGCAGCTTGGAAGCAGCTAGCGAGCAGTACTTC.

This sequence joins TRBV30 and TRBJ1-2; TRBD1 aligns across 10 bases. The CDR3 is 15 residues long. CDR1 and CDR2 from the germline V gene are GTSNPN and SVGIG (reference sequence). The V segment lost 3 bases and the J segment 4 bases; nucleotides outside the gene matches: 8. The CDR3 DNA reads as TGTGCCTGGAGGCCCGGGACAGGGGTTCTCTATGGCTACACCTTC. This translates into CAWRPGTGVLYGYTF.

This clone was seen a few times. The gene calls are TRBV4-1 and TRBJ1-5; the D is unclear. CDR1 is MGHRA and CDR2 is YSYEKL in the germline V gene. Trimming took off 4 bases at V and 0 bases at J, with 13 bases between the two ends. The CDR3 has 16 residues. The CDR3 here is CASSPSQIYSNQPQHF. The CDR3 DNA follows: TGCGCCAGCAGCCCCTCGCAGATATATAGCAATCAGCCCCAGCATTTT.

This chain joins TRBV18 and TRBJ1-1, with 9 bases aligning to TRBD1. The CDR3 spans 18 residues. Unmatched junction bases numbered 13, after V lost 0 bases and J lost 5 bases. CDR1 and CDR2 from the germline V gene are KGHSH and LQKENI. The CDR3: CASSPPTGQGFLRTEAFF. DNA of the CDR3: TGTGCCAGCTCACCACCCACGGGACAGGGATTTTTAAGGACTGAAGCTTTCTTT. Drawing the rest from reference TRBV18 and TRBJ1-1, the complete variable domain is NAGVMQNPRHLVRRRGQEARLRCSPMKGHSHVYWYRQLPEEGLKFMVYLQKENIIDESGMPKERFSAEFPKEGPSILRIQQVVRGDSAAYFCASSPPTGQGFLRTEAFFGQGTRLTVV.